A few counts support the clone carrying this TCR beta chain. Its antigen is still unknown. Preparing the TCRbeta library involved the use of unique molecular identifiers. One entry per CDR3 protein, called by TCRdb with MiXCR from the PCR reads. Among about 580,000 distinct CDR3 sequences, 20% to 25% were seen once, and the ten largest hold 14%. This CDR3 contains 14 residues. From germline, CDR1 is SGHVS and CDR2 FQNEAQ. V was pared by 5 bases and J by 4 bases, with 15 bases between. The sample is drawn from a study of T-cell reconstitution after alpha-beta-depleted transplantation in children. Study-wide results and caveats: Newly produced T cells mostly accounted for T-cell counts and diversity one year post-transplant.

The V and J genes are TRBV7-8 and TRBJ2-7; D gene uncertain. This TCR was recovered from a boy under three years old who had a stem cell transplant for acute myeloid leukemia, so the T cells may come from the graft donor. Sequenced here: PBMCs, mostly from graft donor cells, sampled 360 days after TCRalphabeta/CD19-depleted stem cell transplant. The CDR3 reads CASSTGSQGYEQYF. CDR3 nucleotide sequence: TGTGCCAGCAGCACCGGGTCCCAAGGTTACGAGCAGTACTTC.